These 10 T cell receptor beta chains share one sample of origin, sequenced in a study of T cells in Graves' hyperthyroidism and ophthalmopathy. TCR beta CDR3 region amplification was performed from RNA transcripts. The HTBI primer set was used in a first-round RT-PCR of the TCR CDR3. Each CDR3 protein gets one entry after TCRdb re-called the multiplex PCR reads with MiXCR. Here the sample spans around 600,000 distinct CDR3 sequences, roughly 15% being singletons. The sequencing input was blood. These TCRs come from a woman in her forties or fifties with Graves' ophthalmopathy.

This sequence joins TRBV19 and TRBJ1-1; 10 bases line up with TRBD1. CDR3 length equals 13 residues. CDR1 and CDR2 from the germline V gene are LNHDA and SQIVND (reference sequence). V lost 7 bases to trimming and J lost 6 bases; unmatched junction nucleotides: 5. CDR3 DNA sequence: TGTGCCAGTACCGTGACAGGGGGCTCTGAAGCTTTCTTT. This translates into CASTVTGGSEAFF.

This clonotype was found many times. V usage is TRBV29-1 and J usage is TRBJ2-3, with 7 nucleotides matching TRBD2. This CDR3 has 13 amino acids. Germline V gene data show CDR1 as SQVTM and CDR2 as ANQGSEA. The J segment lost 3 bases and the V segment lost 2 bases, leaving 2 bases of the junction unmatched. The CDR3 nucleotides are TGCAGCGTTGAAACACTAGCGACAGATACGCAGTATTTT. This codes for CSVETLATDTQYF.

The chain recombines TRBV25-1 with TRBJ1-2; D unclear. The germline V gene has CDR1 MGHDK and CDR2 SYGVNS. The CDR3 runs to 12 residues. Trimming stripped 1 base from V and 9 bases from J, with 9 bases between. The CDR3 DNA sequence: TGTGCCAGCAGTGAATTACTGGGGAGCTACACCTTC. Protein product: CASSELLGSYTF.

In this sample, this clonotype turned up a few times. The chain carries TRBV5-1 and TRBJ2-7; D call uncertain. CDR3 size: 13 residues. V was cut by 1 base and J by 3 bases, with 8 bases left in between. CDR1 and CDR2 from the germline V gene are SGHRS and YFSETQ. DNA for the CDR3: TGCGCCAGCAGCTTGATGCAAAACTACGAGCAGTACTTC. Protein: CASSLMQNYEQYF. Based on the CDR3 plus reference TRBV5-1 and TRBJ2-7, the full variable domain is KAGVTQTPRYLIKTRGQQVTLSCSPISGHRSVSWYQQTPGQGLQFLFEYFSETQRNKGNFPGRFSGRQFSNSRSEMNVSTLELGDSALYLCASSLMQNYEQYFGPGTRLTVT.

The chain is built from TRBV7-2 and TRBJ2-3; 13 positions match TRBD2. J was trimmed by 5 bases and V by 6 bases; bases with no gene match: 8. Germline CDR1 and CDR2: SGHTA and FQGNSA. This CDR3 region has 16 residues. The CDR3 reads CASSPGLAGSQDTQYF. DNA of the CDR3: TGTGCCAGCAGTCCGGGACTAGCGGGAAGTCAAGATACGCAGTATTTT. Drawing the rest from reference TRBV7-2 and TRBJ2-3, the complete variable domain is GAGVSQSPSNKVTEKGKDVELRCDPISGHTALYWYRQSLGQGLEFLIYFQGNSAPDKSGLPSDRFSAERTGGSVSTLTIQRTQQEDSAVYLCASSPGLAGSQDTQYFGPGTRLTVL.

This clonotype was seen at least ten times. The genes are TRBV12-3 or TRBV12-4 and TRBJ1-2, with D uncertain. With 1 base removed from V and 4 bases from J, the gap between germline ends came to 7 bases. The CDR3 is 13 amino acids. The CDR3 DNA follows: TGTGCCAGCAGTTTAGAGGCCTCCTATGGCTACACCTTC. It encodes CASSLEASYGYTF.

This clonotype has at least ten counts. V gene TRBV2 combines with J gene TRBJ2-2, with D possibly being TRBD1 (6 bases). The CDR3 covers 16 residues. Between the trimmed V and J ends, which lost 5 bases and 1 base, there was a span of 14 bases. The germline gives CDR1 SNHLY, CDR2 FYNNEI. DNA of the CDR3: TGTGCCAGCAGTACCCTTGGGACACAGAACACCGGGGAGCTGTTTTTT. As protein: CASSTLGTQNTGELFF.

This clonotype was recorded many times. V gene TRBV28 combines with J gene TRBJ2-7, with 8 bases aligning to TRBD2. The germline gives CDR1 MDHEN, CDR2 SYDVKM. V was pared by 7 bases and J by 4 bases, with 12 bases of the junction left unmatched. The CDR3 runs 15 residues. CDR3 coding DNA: TGTGCCAGCAAGCTAAGCGGGAGTTCAGGGTACGAGCAGTACTTC. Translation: CASKLSGSSGYEQYF.

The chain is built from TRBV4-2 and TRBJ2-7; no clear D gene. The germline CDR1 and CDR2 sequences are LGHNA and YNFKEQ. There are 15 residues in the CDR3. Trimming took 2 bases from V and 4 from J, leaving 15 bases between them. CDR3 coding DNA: TGTGCCAGCAGCCAAACTACCTCCTCGGGTTACGAGCAGTACTTC. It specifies CASSQTTSSGYEQYF.

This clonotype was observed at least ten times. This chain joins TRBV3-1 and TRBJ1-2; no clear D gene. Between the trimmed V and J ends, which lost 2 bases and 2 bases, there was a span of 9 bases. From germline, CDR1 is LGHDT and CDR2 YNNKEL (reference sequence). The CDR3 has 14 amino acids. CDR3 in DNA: TGTGCCAGCAGCCAATTCGCAGGCAACTATGGCTACACCTTC. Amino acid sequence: CASSQFAGNYGYTF.